The next 25 T cell receptor beta chains were all read from a single sample in a study of blood T cell repertoires in COVID-19 (dated by TCRdb to about 2020). Library method: the immunoSEQ multiplex PCR assay. The table was pulled from immuneACCESS by TCRdb, which kept in-frame rearrangements only. Such tables lose some clones; where checked, under half of the loss comes from unresolved V genes, and the rest has no known cause. The sample data list around 77,000 clones, and around nine tenths of these were observed just once. The top ten hold approximately 16% of the sample. The source material was peripheral blood. These receptor sequences come from a woman older than 75 with active or convalescent COVID-19.

The V gene is TRBV2, the J gene TRBJ2-2, with 7 bases that match TRBD1. The junction had 6 bases not matched to a gene; V was cut back by 6 bases and J by 2 bases. Per the germline V gene, CDR1 is SNHLY and CDR2 is FYNNEI. This CDR3 has 15 amino acids. For the CDR3, the DNA is TGTGCCAGCAGGGGGGACAGCCCTAACACCGGGGAGCTGTTTTTT. Protein sequence: CASRGDSPNTGELFF.

This clone showed up just a few times. The chain links TRBV19 to TRBJ1-5; D might be TRBD1 (6 bases). The CDR3 has 15 residues. Germline CDR1 and CDR2: LNHDA and SQIVND (reference sequence). V shed 0 bases and J shed 6 bases, with 12 bases lying between them. DNA for the CDR3: TGTGCCAGTAGTATAGATCCAGGGGTTGGTCAGCCCCAGCATTTT. This sequence encodes CASSIDPGVGQPQHF.

The chain recombines TRBV19 with TRBJ1-4; D ambiguous. CDR1 and CDR2 from the germline V gene are LNHDA and SQIVND (reference sequence). Trimming removed 5 bases from V and 2 bases from J, with 6 bases in between. This CDR3 is 13 amino acids long. CDR3 region: CASSFMTNEKLFF. The CDR3 DNA reads TGTGCCAGTAGTTTCATGACTAATGAAAAACTGTTTTTT.

This chain joins TRBV6-2 or TRBV6-3 and TRBJ1-5, with 10 positions matching TRBD1. The CDR3 has 14 amino acids. Germline V CDR1 and CDR2: MNHEY, SVGEGT. Unmatched junction bases numbered 4, after V lost 5 bases and J lost 6 bases. CDR3 nucleotides: TGTGCCAGCAGTCGACAGGGGGCGAGTCAGCCCCAGCATTTT. It yields the protein CASSRQGASQPQHF.

DNA of the CDR3: TGTGCCAGCAGCAAACGGGGGGCACAAGAGACCCAGTACTTC. The encoded protein is CASSKRGAQETQYF. This sequence joins TRBV7-9 and TRBJ2-5; tentatively, D is TRBD2 (7 bases). The CDR3 length is 14 residues. Germline-derived CDR1 and CDR2 are SEHNR and FQNEAQ (reference sequence). V was cut by 5 bases and J by 2 bases, with 12 bases left in between.

The CDR3 protein is CASSSGDRVMDGELFF. CDR3 in DNA: TGTGCCAGCAGTTCCGGGGACAGGGTAATGGACGGGGAGCTGTTTTTT. This chain connects TRBV28 to TRBJ2-2; 9 bases are shared with TRBD1. Germline V lookup: CDR1 MDHEN, CDR2 SYDVKM. V was pared by 4 bases and J by 7 bases, with 10 bases of the junction left unmatched. The CDR3 length is 16 residues. Combining the CDR3 with reference TRBV28 and TRBJ2-2 gives the whole variable domain DVKVTQSSRYLVKRTGEKVFLECVQDMDHENMFWYRQDPGLGLRLIYFSYDVKMKEKGDIPEGYSVSREKKERFSLILESASTNQTSMYLCASSSGDRVMDGELFFGEGSRLTVL.

This chain connects TRBV19 to TRBJ2-2, with a tentative D call TRBD1 (6 bases). The length of the CDR3 is 14 residues. Germline CDR1 and CDR2: LNHDA and SQIVND (reference sequence). Trimming removed 10 bases at V and 4 bases at J, with 16 bases between. Here the CDR3 reads CATMVGAGTGELFF. CDR3 DNA: TGTGCCACAATGGTGGGGGCAGGCACCGGGGAGCTGTTTTTT.

The chain uses TRBV6-2 or TRBV6-3 and TRBJ2-7, with unresolved D. The CDR3 consists of 13 residues. Germline CDR1 MNHEY, CDR2 SVGEGT. Between the trimmed V and J ends, which lost 2 bases and 2 bases, there was a span of 7 bases. CDR3: CASSYLVAYEQYF. Written as DNA, the CDR3 is TGTGCCAGCAGTTACCTTGTTGCCTACGAGCAGTACTTC.

This rearrangement joins TRBV5-1 to TRBJ2-1, with 9 nucleotides matching TRBD1. Trimming at V came to 4 bases and at J to 8 bases, leaving 10 bases not matched to a gene. The CDR3 has 15 amino acids. In germline, CDR1 is SGHRS, CDR2 YFSETQ. The CDR3 coding sequence is TGCGCCAGCAGCGTCGGGACAGGGTTTGGCGATGAGCAGTTCTTC. Its protein is CASSVGTGFGDEQFF. Variable domain in full (rest from reference TRBV5-1 and TRBJ2-1): KAGVTQTPRYLIKTRGQQVTLSCSPISGHRSVSWYQQTPGQGLQFLFEYFSETQRNKGNFPGRFSGRQFSNSRSEMNVSTLELGDSALYLCASSVGTGFGDEQFFGPGTRLTVL.

This clone came up once. The chain has TRBV30 and TRBJ2-2; D perhaps matches TRBD1 (6 bases). Per germline, CDR1 GTSNPN and CDR2 SVGIG (reference sequence). This CDR3 has 15 residues. The V and J ends lost 3 bases and 2 bases respectively, with 13 bases between them. The CDR3 coding sequence is TGTGCCTGGAGAGGGGGTACAGCTAACACCGGGGAGCTGTTTTTT. It is translated as CAWRGGTANTGELFF. Looking up the rest from reference TRBV30 and TRBJ2-2 gives the full variable domain: SQTIHQWPATLVQPVGSPLSLECTVEGTSNPNLYWYRQAAGRGLQLLFYSVGIGQISSEVPQNLSASRPQDRQFILSSKKLLLSDSGFYLCAWRGGTANTGELFFGEGSRLTVL.

This clone turned up a few times. V is TRBV11-1 and J is TRBJ2-1; possibly TRBD1 for D (6 bases). V gave up 5 bases and J gave up 8 bases, with 10 bases separating them. The CDR3 has 12 amino acids. The germline gives CDR1 SGHAT, CDR2 FQDESV (reference sequence). The CDR3 coding sequence is TGTGCCAGCAGCCGTAGGGGGTATGAGCAGTTCTTC. It yields the protein CASSRRGYEQFF.

The chain joins TRBV7-2 to TRBJ2-1; 8 bases align to TRBD1. With 4 bases clipped from V and 2 bases from J, the junction kept 4 bases outside the gene matches. The CDR3 runs to 15 residues. Germline V gene lookup returns CDR1 SGHTA and CDR2 FQGNSA. The CDR3 DNA follows: TGTGCCAGCAGCTCAGACAGGGGACCCTACAATGAGCAGTTCTTC. This sequence encodes CASSSDRGPYNEQFF. The whole variable domain, remainder taken from reference TRBV7-2 and TRBJ2-1, is GAGVSQSPSNKVTEKGKDVELRCDPISGHTALYWYRQSLGQGLEFLIYFQGNSAPDKSGLPSDRFSAERTGGSVSTLTIQRTQQEDSAVYLCASSSDRGPYNEQFFGPGTRLTVL.

The V call is TRBV6-6, the J call TRBJ2-7; TRBD2 agrees at 7 bases. Per the germline V gene, CDR1 is MNHNY and CDR2 is SVGAGI (reference sequence). The junction had 7 bases not matched to a gene; V was cut back by 5 bases and J by 6 bases. The CDR3 consists of 13 residues. CDR3 nucleotides: TGTGCCAGCAGTCCCCGGACGGGGGGCGAGCAGTACTTC. Translation gives CASSPRTGGEQYF.

The CDR3 protein is CASSDTGGAYGYTF. The CDR3 DNA sequence: TGTGCCAGCAGTGACACCGGGGGTGCCTATGGCTACACCTTC. The chain has TRBV6-4 and TRBJ1-2; tentatively, D is TRBD1 (5 bases). V lost 2 bases and J 4 bases, leaving 11 bases between the germline ends. Germline assignment: CDR1 MRHNA and CDR2 SNTAGT. There are 14 residues in the CDR3.

The chain employs TRBV6-5 and TRBJ1-2, with D possibly TRBD1 on 6 matching bases. Trimming took 2 bases from V and 5 from J, leaving 12 bases between them. Germline-derived CDR1 and CDR2 are MNHEY and SVGAGI. The CDR3 runs 14 residues. The CDR3 here is CASSYLSRGYGYTF. As DNA, the CDR3 is TGTGCCAGCAGTTACCTCAGCAGGGGTTATGGCTACACCTTC.

The rearrangement uses TRBV18 and TRBJ1-2; TRBD1 matches 9 bases. With V trimmed by 6 bases and J by 8 bases, 22 bases remained unmatched. In germline, CDR1 is KGHSH, CDR2 LQKENI. The CDR3 extends over 18 amino acids. CDR3 in amino acids: CASSQSLPGQGRIEGYTF. In DNA form, the CDR3 reads TGTGCCAGCTCGCAGTCTCTTCCGGGACAGGGACGAATAGAGGGCTACACCTTC.

V and J are TRBV15 and TRBJ2-5; unclear D gene. This CDR3 region has 13 residues. Germline values: CDR1 LNHNV, CDR2 YYDKDF (reference sequence). V lost 1 base to trimming and J lost 5 bases, with 8 bases between them. This chain's CDR3 is CATSRGSRETQYF. CDR3 nucleotides: TGTGCCACCAGCAGAGGTTCTCGGGAGACCCAGTACTTC.

The chain employs TRBV28 and TRBJ2-6, with D possibly being TRBD1 (6 bases). Germline V gene sequence: CDR1 MDHEN, CDR2 SYDVKM. The V gene lost 5 bases and the J gene lost 1 base, with 9 bases spanning the gap. The CDR3 has 15 amino acids. The CDR3 protein is CASSATGSGANVLTF. The DNA of the CDR3 is TGTGCCAGCAGTGCCACAGGGTCTGGGGCCAACGTCCTGACTTTC.

The genes are TRBV28 and TRBJ2-2; 8 bases are shared with TRBD1. CDR3 length equals 16 residues. After removal of 6 bases from V and 4 bases from J, the junction contained 10 bases not matched to a gene. Germline lookup yields CDR1 MDHEN and CDR2 SYDVKM. The CDR3 loop reads CASRTYPGQATGELFF. The CDR3 nucleotides read TGTGCCAGCAGGACGTACCCGGGACAGGCCACCGGGGAGCTGTTTTTT. The full variable domain, with the rest looked up from reference TRBV28 and TRBJ2-2, is DVKVTQSSRYLVKRTGEKVFLECVQDMDHENMFWYRQDPGLGLRLIYFSYDVKMKEKGDIPEGYSVSREKKERFSLILESASTNQTSMYLCASRTYPGQATGELFFGEGSRLTVL.

This clone turned up a few times. The chain couples TRBV19 to TRBJ1-1, with D tentatively TRBD1 (6 bases). The CDR3 sequence is 12 residues long. In germline, CDR1 is LNHDA, CDR2 SQIVND (reference sequence). The V end lost 6 bases, the J end lost 4 bases, and 9 bases lay between the germline ends. In nucleotides, the CDR3 is TGTGCCAGTAGACAGGGATCCACTGAAGCTTTCTTT. It encodes CASRQGSTEAFF.

The gene calls are TRBV13 and TRBJ2-3; 7 bases are a match to TRBD2. This CDR3 is built from 13 residues. The V and J ends lost 4 bases and 6 bases, in that order; junction bases with no gene match: 4. Germline CDR1 and CDR2: PRHDT and FYEKMQ (reference sequence). The CDR3 loop is CASSSEAGDTQYF. The DNA for the CDR3 is TGTGCCAGCAGCTCAGAAGCGGGGGATACGCAGTATTTT.

The V gene is TRBV10-3, the J gene TRBJ2-1; TRBD1 aligns across 7 bases. Germline V CDR1 and CDR2: ENHRY, SYGVKD. V gave up 0 bases and J gave up 8 bases; unmatched junction bases: 7. This CDR3 spans 15 amino acids. CDR3 DNA: TGTGCCATCAGTGAGTCGGGGACAGTAATACATGAGCAGTTCTTC. Amino acid sequence: CAISESGTVIHEQFF.

The V gene is TRBV5-5, the J gene TRBJ1-3; D not resolved. The germline CDR1 and CDR2 sequences are SGHKS and YYEKEE (reference sequence). The V gene lost 4 bases and the J gene lost 4 bases, with 12 bases spanning the gap. The CDR3 consists of 14 residues. This CDR3 is CASSPARSGNTIYF. As DNA, the CDR3 is TGTGCCAGCAGCCCGGCCAGGTCCGGAAACACCATATATTTT.

The chain couples TRBV2 to TRBJ1-1; D might be TRBD1 (5 bases). CDR1 is SNHLY and CDR2 is FYNNEI in the germline V gene. The CDR3 runs to 13 residues. Trimming left V 6 bases short and J 2 bases short, with 10 bases between. The CDR3: CASSREGNTEAFF. CDR3 DNA sequence: TGTGCCAGCAGCAGGGAGGGTAACACTGAAGCTTTCTTT.

The V and J genes are TRBV11-2 and TRBJ2-1, with a weak D call TRBD2 (7 bases). The V gene's germline CDR1 is SGHAT and CDR2 FQNNGV. V shed 6 bases and J shed 1 base, with 10 bases lying between them. This CDR3 is built from 14 residues. The CDR3 coding sequence is TGTGCCAGCAGGAAGGGGGGGTCCTACAATGAGCAGTTCTTC. Translated: CASRKGGSYNEQFF.